This record concerns one T cell receptor beta chain sequence. Its antigen remains undetermined. The input lacks base qualities; no much larger clone sits a single base away. The collaborating institutions used their own protocols to collect whole blood in K2EDTA tubes. For TCRbeta analysis, collaborators shipped samples as frozen whole blood, isolated PBMCs, or DNA extracted from either of those sample types. The immunoSEQ Assay, a bias-controlled multiplex PCR, was used to amplify TCRbeta CDR3 regions from genomic DNA. The authors' analysis ran thus. Within the assay, amplification of reference gene primers was used to estimate how many nucleated cells each sample contained. To quantify the absolute abundance of each unique TCRbeta CDR3 rearrangement, sequence reads were collapsed and filtered. For each sample, productive Simpson clonality was calculated as the square root of Simpson's diversity index across productive rearrangements. The table comes from immuneACCESS by way of TCRdb, which keeps in-frame sequences with V and J called. Part of the clones is missing from these tables; in studies checked, under half for an unresolved V gene and the rest for unknown reasons. V and J calls and clone size are those listed in that table; D and trimming were worked out from the DNA. In this sample the table shows around 59,000 clones, around 90% of which occur a single time. More than 1.2% of the sample lies in the top ten.

The V end gives up 5 bases and the J end 2 bases, leaving 11 bases in the junction not matched to a gene. The germline V gene encodes CDR1 MDHEN and CDR2 SYDVKM. The CDR3 goes from the cysteine to the phenylalanine over 16 residues. Only the CDR3 part of the read is kept: 48 bases, read in frame from the first base. This record belongs to a study of blood T cell repertoires in COVID-19 (dated by TCRdb to the early 2020s). At the level of the whole study: Samples covering the acute and convalescent phases of COVID-19 were provided by collaborators in the United States, Italy and Spain. Nearly every sample came with metadata listing a de-identified subject ID, COVID-19 status, age in years and sex. Where available, HLA class I and class II types were obtained from metadata supplied by the sample provider rather than from assay-based typing. Samples came from the ongoing ImmuneRACE study (first 160 participants) plus 1,254 subjects from 6 global collaborators. The prospective study material was composed of cDNA or gDNA derived from T cells, B-cell-depleted T cells, or PBMCs. Subjects who had been exposed to COVID-19, were actively infected with it, or had recovered from it provided the deeply sampled blood TCRbeta repertoires that made up the dataset. The repertoires were made available in a free public database intended to serve as a resource for research on the immune response to SARS-CoV-2. What the study reported, not specific to this receptor: The quantity of clinical and demographic metadata differed by source and by participant and was supplied without curation.

The sample taken for sequencing was peripheral blood. This TCR came from a man in his 60s with acute or convalescent COVID-19. In this chain, TRBV28 is recombined with TRBJ1-2; 7 of the junction bases match TRBD1. The CDR3 reads as follows: CASSPSTTGRNYGYTF. The nucleotide sequence reads as follows: TGTGCCAGCAGTCCCTCCACGACAGGGCGCAACTATGGCTACACCTTC.